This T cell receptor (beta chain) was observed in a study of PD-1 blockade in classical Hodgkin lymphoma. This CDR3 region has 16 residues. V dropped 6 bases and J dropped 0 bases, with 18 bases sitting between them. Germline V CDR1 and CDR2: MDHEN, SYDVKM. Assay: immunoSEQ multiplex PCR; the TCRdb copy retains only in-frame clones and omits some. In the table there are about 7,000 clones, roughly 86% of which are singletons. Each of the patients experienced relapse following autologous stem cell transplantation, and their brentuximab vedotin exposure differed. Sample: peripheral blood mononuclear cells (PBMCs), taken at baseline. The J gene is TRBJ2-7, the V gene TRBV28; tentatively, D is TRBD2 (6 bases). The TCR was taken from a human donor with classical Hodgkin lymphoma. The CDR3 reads CASSFSMGRDSYEQYF. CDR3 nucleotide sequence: TGTGCCAGCAGCTTTTCGATGGGGCGGGACTCCTACGAGCAGTACTTC.